These 15 T cell receptor beta chains originate from one sample sequenced in a study of human CD8 memory T cell subsets. TCR beta libraries were made by UMI-labeled 5' RACE. TCRdb reprocessed the 5' RACE reads; each CDR3 protein has one entry and no DNA is given. In all, the sample yields 10,000 to 14,000 distinct CDR3 sequences. The sample consisted of CD8+ T cells from PBMCs. These receptors originate from a human donor in good health.

The chain recombines TRBV9 with TRBJ2-1; TCRdb reports TRBD2, a call that lacks DNA to check it against. Germline assignment: CDR1 SGDLS and CDR2 YYNGEE. CDR3 length: 14 residues. The CDR3 is CASSPSGSLLEQFF. Together with reference TRBV9 and TRBJ2-1, the CDR3 gives the full variable domain: DSGVTQTPKHLITATGQRVTLRCSPRSGDLSVYWYQQSLDQGLQFLIQYYNGEERAKGNILERFSAQQFPDLHSELNLSSLELGDSALYFCASSPSGSLLEQFFGPGTRLTVL.

This chain uses TRBV10-3 with TRBJ2-7; TCRdb's D gene call, TRBD1, goes unchecked for lack of DNA. The germline V gene has CDR1 ENHRY and CDR2 SYGVKD. This CDR3 is 12 amino acids long. The CDR3 spells CAISGGRVEQYF.

The rearrangement links TRBV7-2 to TRBJ2-4; the TRBD1 assignment by TCRdb is unverifiable without DNA. Germline V gene sequence: CDR1 SGHTA, CDR2 FQGNSA. This CDR3 comprises 15 residues. Here the CDR3 reads CASSYQGSSGNIQYF.

This clonotype is deemed medium-sized by its frequency. The chain employs TRBV7-9 and TRBJ2-1; TCRdb designates TRBD2, a call that cannot be tested without DNA. Germline CDR1 reads SEHNR; CDR2 reads FQNEAQ (reference sequence). CDR3 length: 15 amino acids. The CDR3 loop is CASSVWRGGFNEQFF.

V gene TRBV6-2 or TRBV6-3 combines with J gene TRBJ2-3; as DNA is missing, the TRBD1 call by TCRdb cannot be tested. The CDR3 is 12 amino acids. The germline CDR1 and CDR2 sequences are MNHEY and SVGEGT. CDR3 sequence reads: CASSYPLDTQYF.

The J gene is TRBJ2-1, the V gene TRBV20-1; TCRdb's assignment of TRBD1 cannot be checked, as there is no DNA. The CDR3 has 17 amino acids. The V gene's germline CDR1 is DFQATT and CDR2 SNEGSKA (reference sequence). The CDR3 is CSARSLAGAQTNNEQFF.

This chain connects TRBV4-1 to TRBJ2-1; TCRdb outputs TRBD1, but without DNA this stays unchecked. Germline V gives CDR1 MGHRA, CDR2 YSYEKL. This CDR3 spans 19 amino acids. CDR3: CASSLMGQARSEFYNEQFF.

V usage is TRBV2 and J usage is TRBJ1-1. Germline V gives CDR1 SNHLY, CDR2 FYNNEI. CDR3 length: 15 residues. The CDR3 region is CASSAGLSANTEAFF.

This chain links TRBV5-1 with TRBJ2-3; TCRdb names TRBD1, which stays unverified in the absence of DNA. There are 15 residues in the CDR3. The germline gives CDR1 SGHRS, CDR2 YFSETQ. CDR3 sequence reads: CASSSGTVPTDTQYF.

This chain uses TRBV5-6 with TRBJ2-7. The CDR3 is 13 amino acids. Germline CDR1 and CDR2: SGHDT and YYEEEE. CDR3 protein: CASSHRPTYEQYF. The variable domain in full, with the rest retrieved from reference TRBV5-6 and TRBJ2-7, is DAGVTQSPTHLIKTRGQQVTLRCSPKSGHDTVSWYQQALGQGPQFIFQYYEEEERQRGNFPDRFSGHQFPNYSSELNVNALLLGDSALYLCASSHRPTYEQYFGPGTRLTVT.

The CDR3 sequence: CASSLATDYEQYF. The V and J genes are TRBV7-9 and TRBJ2-7. Germline V CDR1 and CDR2: SEHNR, FQNEAQ (reference sequence). The CDR3 contains 13 residues.

The rearrangement links TRBV20-1 to TRBJ2-1; TCRdb picks TRBD1, but there is no DNA to check that call. The CDR3 sequence is 15 residues long. In germline, CDR1 is DFQATT, CDR2 SNEGSKA (reference sequence). The CDR3 here is CSARYRDRGLDEQFF.

The CDR3: CASSLSLGGATETQYF. V and J are TRBV28 and TRBJ2-5; the D call of TRBD1 rests on TCRdb alone, since no DNA is present to check it. Germline values: CDR1 MDHEN, CDR2 SYDVKM. This CDR3 region has 16 residues.

The chain joins TRBV4-1 to TRBJ2-5; as DNA is missing, the TRBD2 call by TCRdb cannot be tested. The CDR3 covers 16 residues. In germline, CDR1 is MGHRA, CDR2 YSYEKL. The CDR3 spells CASSPQGLAGSETQYF.

V gene TRBV2 combines with J gene TRBJ2-2. Per germline, CDR1 SNHLY and CDR2 FYNNEI. The CDR3 has 11 residues. The CDR3 loop reads CASDRSGELFF.